This is a list of T cell receptor beta chains from one sample in a study of long-term antiretroviral therapy in people with HIV. Only in-frame clones appear in the TCRdb table, and some are missing; sequencing was by immunoSEQ multiplex PCR. The table includes over 25,000 clones, around 79% detected once. The specimen comprised unsorted PBMCs, sampled 1.1 years before starting antiretroviral therapy. These receptors all stem from a woman aged 25 to 39 with HIV. The CDR3 runs from the conserved cysteine through the conserved F or W. Fields, in order: J gene, clone size, D gene, V gene, CDR3 DNA, CDR3 protein. A D gene is named only where the DNA matches it firmly. Size is omitted from some rows. Given values are once, few, many or a class for expanded clones.

j_gene: TRBJ2-4
abundance: NA
d_gene: NA
v_gene: TRBV28
CDR3nt: TGTGCCAGCAGTTTAGGGGGCTTGAAAAACATTCAGTACTTC
CDR3aa: CASSLGGLKNIQYF

j_gene: TRBJ2-5
abundance: NA
d_gene: NA
v_gene: TRBV4-1
CDR3nt: TGCGCCAGCAGCCAAGATCTTAGGCACCAGTACTTC
CDR3aa: CASSQDLRHQYF

j_gene: TRBJ2-7
abundance: NA
d_gene: TRBD1
v_gene: TRBV9
CDR3nt: TGTGCCAGCAGCGTGCTTCCGACAGGGGAGTCCTACGAGCAGTACTTC
CDR3aa: CASSVLPTGESYEQYF

j_gene: TRBJ1-1
abundance: once
d_gene: NA
v_gene: TRBV11-2
CDR3nt: TGTGCCAGCAGCTTATCATCCGGGCGGCGGAACACTGAAGCTTTCTTT
CDR3aa: CASSLSSGRRNTEAFF

j_gene: TRBJ2-3
abundance: NA
d_gene: NA
v_gene: TRBV29-1
CDR3nt: TGCAGCGTTCGGAGGGAAGCTAGCACAGATACGCAGTATTTT
CDR3aa: CSVRREASTDTQYF

j_gene: TRBJ2-3
abundance: NA
d_gene: TRBD1
v_gene: TRBV5-8
CDR3nt: TGTGCCAGCAGCTCGGAATACCGGGACAGATCAGATACGCAGTATTTT
CDR3aa: CASSSEYRDRSDTQYF

j_gene: TRBJ2-5
abundance: NA
d_gene: NA
v_gene: TRBV27
CDR3nt: TGTGCCAGCAGTTTATCCATGGAGAACCAAGAGACCCAGTACTTC
CDR3aa: CASSLSMENQETQYF

j_gene: TRBJ2-5
abundance: NA
d_gene: TRBD1
v_gene: TRBV2
CDR3nt: TGTGCCAGCGCCTCCGGGACAGTCCAAGAGACCCAGTACTTC
CDR3aa: CASASGTVQETQYF

j_gene: TRBJ2-6
abundance: NA
d_gene: NA
v_gene: TRBV7-3
CDR3nt: TGTGCCAGCAGCTTACCAGGGGGGGCCGCTGGGGCCAACGTCCTGACTTTC
CDR3aa: CASSLPGGAAGANVLTF

j_gene: TRBJ2-7
abundance: NA
d_gene: NA
v_gene: TRBV6-4
CDR3nt: TGTGCCAGCAGTGACTGTCGGACCATTTACGAGCAGTACTTC
CDR3aa: CASSDCRTIYEQYF

j_gene: TRBJ1-2
abundance: NA
d_gene: NA
v_gene: TRBV9
CDR3nt: TGTGCCAGCAGCACACAGGTCTATGGCTACACCTTC
CDR3aa: CASSTQVYGYTF

j_gene: TRBJ2-2
abundance: NA
d_gene: NA
v_gene: TRBV14
CDR3nt: TGTGCCAGCAGCGGACAGTACTACACCGGGGAGCTGTTTTTT
CDR3aa: CASSGQYYTGELFF

j_gene: TRBJ1-2
abundance: few
d_gene: NA
v_gene: TRBV7-8
CDR3nt: TGTGCCAGCAGCTTAGCGGGGGTGTACGGCGGTGGCTACACCTTC
CDR3aa: CASSLAGVYGGGYTF

j_gene: TRBJ1-5
abundance: few
d_gene: TRBD1
v_gene: TRBV4-1
CDR3nt: TGCGCCAGCAGCCAGCGGGACAGGAGGCAGCCCCAGCATTTT
CDR3aa: CASSQRDRRQPQHF

j_gene: TRBJ1-4
abundance: NA
d_gene: NA
v_gene: TRBV5-5
CDR3nt: TGTGCCAGCAGCGTGGACGGGGGGATGTTGGGGTTTTTT
CDR3aa: CASSVDGGMLGFF

j_gene: TRBJ2-2
abundance: NA
d_gene: NA
v_gene: TRBV7-8
CDR3nt: TGTGCCAGCAGCACGCACGGGACCAACACCGGGGAGCTGTTTTTT
CDR3aa: CASSTHGTNTGELFF

j_gene: TRBJ1-1
abundance: NA
d_gene: NA
v_gene: TRBV4-1
CDR3nt: TGCGCCAGCAGCCAAGATATGGGGCCGAACACTGAAGCTTTCTTT
CDR3aa: CASSQDMGPNTEAFF

j_gene: TRBJ2-1
abundance: NA
d_gene: NA
v_gene: TRBV5-1
CDR3nt: TGCGCCAGCAGCTTGTTGGGTAATGAGCAGTTCTTC
CDR3aa: CASSLLGNEQFF

j_gene: TRBJ1-6
abundance: NA
d_gene: NA
v_gene: TRBV30
CDR3nt: TGTGCCTGGAGTGGATCCGGGACTACCGGAAATTCACCCCTCCACTTT
CDR3aa: CAWSGSGTTGNSPLHF

j_gene: TRBJ2-5
abundance: few
d_gene: NA
v_gene: TRBV11-1
CDR3nt: TGTGCCAGCAGCTTAGACGGGTACCAAGAGACCCAGTACTTC
CDR3aa: CASSLDGYQETQYF

j_gene: TRBJ1-2
abundance: NA
d_gene: TRBD1
v_gene: TRBV18
CDR3nt: TGTGCCAGCTCACCACCCTTGGACAGGGGACTCCCTTATGGCTACACCTTC
CDR3aa: CASSPPLDRGLPYGYTF

j_gene: TRBJ1-3
abundance: NA
d_gene: NA
v_gene: TRBV29-1
CDR3nt: TGCAGCGTTCATCATACAGGGACCTCTGGAAACACCATATATTTT
CDR3aa: CSVHHTGTSGNTIYF

j_gene: TRBJ1-6
abundance: NA
d_gene: NA
v_gene: TRBV7-3
CDR3nt: TGTGCCAGCAGCTTAAGCCGTAATTCACCCCTCCACTTT
CDR3aa: CASSLSRNSPLHF

j_gene: TRBJ2-3
abundance: once
d_gene: NA
v_gene: TRBV5-6
CDR3nt: TGTGCCAGCAGCTTTGTAGATACGCAGTATTTT
CDR3aa: CASSFVDTQYF

j_gene: TRBJ2-5
abundance: NA
d_gene: NA
v_gene: TRBV2
CDR3nt: TGTGCCAGCAGACGGGAGCTGTACAGGGAGGAGACCCAGTACTTC
CDR3aa: CASRRELYREETQYF

j_gene: TRBJ2-1
abundance: NA
d_gene: TRBD2
v_gene: TRBV19
CDR3nt: TGTGCCAGTAAGAGTAGCTCACTAGCGAGAAACAATGAGCAGTTCTTC
CDR3aa: CASKSSSLARNNEQFF

j_gene: TRBJ2-7
abundance: once
d_gene: TRBD1
v_gene: TRBV14
CDR3nt: TGTGCCAGCAGCCAAGATAGGTCGACAGGGGCCTACGAGCAGTACTTC
CDR3aa: CASSQDRSTGAYEQYF

j_gene: TRBJ2-1
abundance: NA
d_gene: NA
v_gene: TRBV6-5
CDR3nt: TGTGCCAGCAGTTCCCCAGGAAGCTCCTACAATGAGCAGTTCTTC
CDR3aa: CASSSPGSSYNEQFF

j_gene: TRBJ2-5
abundance: NA
d_gene: NA
v_gene: TRBV5-6
CDR3nt: TGTGCCAGCAGCTTGCTGGTTAGAGAGACCCAGTACTTC
CDR3aa: CASSLLVRETQYF

j_gene: TRBJ1-2
abundance: NA
d_gene: NA
v_gene: TRBV6-6
CDR3nt: TGTGCCAGCAGTTACTCGGGGGGTGGGGCGGAAGGTGGCTACACCTTC
CDR3aa: CASSYSGGGAEGGYTF

j_gene: TRBJ1-2
abundance: NA
d_gene: NA
v_gene: TRBV7-9
CDR3nt: TGTGCCAGCAGCACTCAGGACTCGCGGTCTGGCTACACCTTC
CDR3aa: CASSTQDSRSGYTF

j_gene: TRBJ1-1
abundance: NA
d_gene: TRBD1
v_gene: TRBV30
CDR3nt: TGTGCCTGGAAGGATCTTGGACAGGGGGGAGGAACTGAAGCTTTCTTT
CDR3aa: CAWKDLGQGGGTEAFF

j_gene: TRBJ1-1
abundance: NA
d_gene: NA
v_gene: TRBV5-1
CDR3nt: TGCGCCAGCAGCTTGGGGTCTTCAAGGGGGAACACTGAAGCTTTCTTT
CDR3aa: CASSLGSSRGNTEAFF

j_gene: TRBJ2-5
abundance: NA
d_gene: NA
v_gene: TRBV28
CDR3nt: TGTGCCAGCAGTTCCGACAGAAGACAAGAGACCCAGTACTTC
CDR3aa: CASSSDRRQETQYF

j_gene: TRBJ1-6
abundance: NA
d_gene: NA
v_gene: TRBV6-1
CDR3nt: TGTGCCAGCAGGTTCGAGGACACCAATAATTCACCCCTCCACTTT
CDR3aa: CASRFEDTNNSPLHF

j_gene: TRBJ2-2
abundance: NA
d_gene: NA
v_gene: TRBV6-4
CDR3nt: TGTGCCAGCAGTGACTCTCGGGGCGCCCACACCGGGGAGCTGTTTTTT
CDR3aa: CASSDSRGAHTGELFF

j_gene: TRBJ2-3
abundance: NA
d_gene: NA
v_gene: TRBV9
CDR3nt: TGTGCCAGCAGCGTAGGGGCAGGTTCCACAGATACGCAGTATTTT
CDR3aa: CASSVGAGSTDTQYF

j_gene: TRBJ1-1
abundance: once
d_gene: NA
v_gene: TRBV5-1
CDR3nt: TGCGCCAGCAGCTCCATACCCGGGCGGGCGGCCACTGAAGCTTTCTTT
CDR3aa: CASSSIPGRAATEAFF

j_gene: TRBJ2-3
abundance: NA
d_gene: NA
v_gene: TRBV6-1
CDR3nt: TGTGCCAGCAAAGCGTCTAGCACAGATACGCAGTATTTT
CDR3aa: CASKASSTDTQYF

j_gene: TRBJ1-4
abundance: NA
d_gene: NA
v_gene: TRBV5-1
CDR3nt: TGCGCCAGCAGCTTGGCCGAGAACGTAGGGAGTGAAAAACTGTTTTTT
CDR3aa: CASSLAENVGSEKLFF

j_gene: TRBJ2-3
abundance: NA
d_gene: NA
v_gene: TRBV5-1
CDR3nt: TGCGCCAGCAGCTTGGGTGAGACAGGTACGACAGATACGCAGTATTTT
CDR3aa: CASSLGETGTTDTQYF

j_gene: TRBJ2-2
abundance: NA
d_gene: NA
v_gene: TRBV5-1
CDR3nt: TGCGCCAGTAAAATAGGGACTTCTACCGGGGAGCTGTTTTTT
CDR3aa: CASKIGTSTGELFF

j_gene: TRBJ2-1
abundance: NA
d_gene: TRBD2
v_gene: TRBV7-2
CDR3nt: TGTGCCAGCAGCTTAATTCGCGGGGGGAGCTCCTACAATGAGCAGTTCTTC
CDR3aa: CASSLIRGGSSYNEQFF

j_gene: TRBJ2-1
abundance: NA
d_gene: TRBD2
v_gene: TRBV14
CDR3nt: TGTGCCAGCAGCCAAGGCCCAAACAGCGGGGGGGGTATGTACAATGAGCAGTTCTTC
CDR3aa: CASSQGPNSGGGMYNEQFF

j_gene: TRBJ2-3
abundance: NA
d_gene: NA
v_gene: TRBV29-1
CDR3nt: TGCAGCGTTGAATCCCGGCAGGATGGGACAGATACGCAGTATTTT
CDR3aa: CSVESRQDGTDTQYF

j_gene: TRBJ2-5
abundance: NA
d_gene: NA
v_gene: TRBV4-2
CDR3nt: TGTGCCAGCAGCCAAGACACACAAGAGACCCAGTACTTC
CDR3aa: CASSQDTQETQYF

j_gene: TRBJ2-3
abundance: few
d_gene: NA
v_gene: TRBV9
CDR3nt: TGTGCCAGCAGCGTAGGGGGGGCGAGCACAGATACGCAGTATTTT
CDR3aa: CASSVGGASTDTQYF

j_gene: TRBJ1-2
abundance: once
d_gene: TRBD1
v_gene: TRBV5-1
CDR3nt: TGCGCCAGCAGCCCCGACAGGGTAAACTATGGCTACACCTTC
CDR3aa: CASSPDRVNYGYTF

j_gene: TRBJ2-5
abundance: NA
d_gene: TRBD1
v_gene: TRBV5-4
CDR3nt: TGTGCCAGCAGCTCCGGACAGGGTCCTGGGGAGACCCAGTACTTC
CDR3aa: CASSSGQGPGETQYF

j_gene: TRBJ2-2
abundance: NA
d_gene: TRBD2
v_gene: TRBV7-3
CDR3nt: TGTGCCAGCAGCTCCTTCAGCGGGGCTCGGACCGGGGAGCTGTTTTTT
CDR3aa: CASSSFSGARTGELFF

j_gene: TRBJ1-2
abundance: NA
d_gene: NA
v_gene: TRBV27
CDR3nt: TGTGCCAGCAGATTTTACCCTCCGGCCGGAGATGGCTACACCTTC
CDR3aa: CASRFYPPAGDGYTF